This is a list of T cell receptor beta chains from one sample in a study of patients and donors after allogeneic stem cell transplantation. TCRdb recomputed calls from the RT-PCR reads with MiXCR, one row per CDR3 protein. Among roughly 250,000 distinct CDR3 sequences listed, 14% were seen once. Sample: blood, either unsorted or a sorted T cell fraction (not recorded which). All receptors come from a human donor who was either an allogeneic HSCT recipient or a stem cell or donor lymphocyte infusion donor (not recorded which). It is not recorded whose cells these are; they may come from a transplant donor. Each CDR3 is given with its conserved first and last residue. Each record gives: clone size, V gene, D gene, J gene, CDR3 protein, CDR3 DNA. The D gene is left open where the match is weak. Some rows have no size entry. The others give once, few or many, or a class for an expanded clone.

-	TRBV19	-	TRBJ2-1	CASSAQGGGKYNEQFF	TGTGCCAGTAGCGCACAGGGTGGAGGAAAGTACAATGAGCAGTTCTTC
few	TRBV6-5	-	TRBJ2-5	CASSYSLRETQYF	TGTGCCAGCAGTTACTCGCTCCGAGAGACCCAGTACTTC
few	TRBV11-3	-	TRBJ1-6	CASSFKAAGSPLHF	TGTGCCAGCAGCTTCAAGGCGGCCGGCTCACCCCTCCACTTT
-	TRBV5-1	TRBD1	TRBJ1-2	CASSLSTGPSAYGYTF	TGCGCCAGCAGCCTCTCGACAGGGCCCTCCGCATATGGCTACACCTTC
few	TRBV11-1	TRBD2	TRBJ2-1	CASSLALRSSGRTGSYNEQFF	TGTGCCAGCAGCTTAGCGCTTCGGTCTAGCGGGAGGACCGGCTCCTACAATGAGCAGTTCTTC
many	TRBV5-1	-	TRBJ1-1	CASSLTGNMNTEAFF	TGCGCCAGCAGCTTGACAGGGAACATGAACACTGAAGCTTTCTTT
-	TRBV7-3	-	TRBJ1-2	CASSSRRGENYGYTF	TGTGCCAGCAGCTCTAGAAGGGGGGAAAACTATGGCTACACCTTC
few	TRBV7-2	TRBD1	TRBJ1-1	CASSARQGSGSEAFF	TGTGCCAGCAGCGCGCGACAGGGATCCGGTTCTGAAGCTTTCTTT
few	TRBV20-1	TRBD1	TRBJ1-1	CSALNVRDRGSDTEAFF	TGCAGTGCTCTAAATGTCCGGGACAGGGGTTCTGACACTGAAGCTTTCTTT
-	TRBV11-2	TRBD1	TRBJ1-4	CASSLMGQGAEKLFF	TGTGCCAGCAGCTTAATGGGACAGGGTGCTGAAAAACTGTTTTTT
few	TRBV29-1	TRBD2	TRBJ2-1	CSAAGTSGSYEQFF	TGCAGCGCCGCCGGGACTAGCGGGAGTTATGAGCAGTTCTTC
-	TRBV4-3	-	TRBJ1-6	CASSQDYRNSPLHF	TGCGCCAGCAGCCAAGATTACAGAAATTCACCCCTCCACTTT
few	TRBV2	-	TRBJ1-5	CASMPSGTLNQPQHF	TGTGCCAGCATGCCCTCCGGGACACTCAATCAGCCCCAGCATTTT
few	TRBV6-2/TRBV6-3	TRBD2	TRBJ2-5	CASRIGAGGFQETQYF	TGTGCCAGCAGGATCGGAGCGGGAGGCTTCCAAGAGACCCAGTACTTC
many	TRBV2	-	TRBJ2-7	CASSDNGRVSYEQYF	TGTGCCAGCAGTGATAATGGCAGGGTCTCCTACGAGCAGTACTTC
few	TRBV4-3	-	TRBJ2-3	CASSQDSGSDTQYF	TGCGCCAGCAGCCAAGATTCCGGATCAGATACGCAGTATTTT
few	TRBV3-1	TRBD2	TRBJ2-3	CASSQDTSGRAVTQYF	TGTGCCAGCAGCCAAGATACTAGCGGGAGGGCTGTTACGCAGTATTTT
few	TRBV4-2	TRBD2	TRBJ2-1	CASSQRGTSGGAEQFF	TGTGCCAGCAGCCAGCGTGGGACTAGCGGGGGCGCGGAGCAGTTCTTC
-	TRBV12-5	-	TRBJ2-1	CASGSDTPTTFF	TGTGCTAGTGGATCCGACACCCCGACGACGTTCTTC
many	TRBV9	-	TRBJ2-2	CASSGTDNTGELFF	TGTGCCAGCAGCGGGACAGATAACACCGGGGAGCTGTTTTTT
few	TRBV7-9	-	TRBJ1-5	CASSFNGGEGQPQHF	TGTGCCAGCAGCTTTAACGGGGGAGAGGGGCAGCCCCAGCATTTT
few	TRBV7-3	-	TRBJ2-3	CASSLTDRRGDTQYF	TGTGCCAGCAGCTTAACCGACCGACGAGGCGATACGCAGTATTTT
few	TRBV10-3	TRBD1	TRBJ2-7	CAISTDRAAYEQYF	TGTGCCATCAGTACGGACAGGGCCGCCTACGAGCAGTACTTC
many	TRBV9	-	TRBJ2-3	CASSVVARTDTQYF	TGTGCCAGCAGCGTAGTAGCACGCACAGATACGCAGTATTTT
many	TRBV15	TRBD1	TRBJ1-5	CATSRWDRGNRRSNQPQHF	TGTGCCACCAGCAGATGGGACAGGGGCAATAGAAGGAGCAATCAGCCCCAGCATTTT
-	TRBV6-1	TRBD1	TRBJ1-5	CASSDRGLNQPQHF	TGTGCCAGCAGTGACAGGGGGCTCAATCAGCCCCAGCATTTT
-	TRBV2	-	TRBJ1-1	CASSEVSVAMNTEAFF	TGTGCCAGCAGTGAGGTGTCAGTAGCCATGAACACTGAAGCTTTCTTT
few	TRBV24-1	-	TRBJ2-7	CADPVMAGLCYEQYF	TGTGCCGACCCGGTTATGGCAGGGTTATGCTACGAGCAGTACTTC
many	TRBV27	-	TRBJ2-5	CASIKAGGGETQYF	TGTGCCAGCATTAAGGCAGGGGGAGGAGAGACCCAGTACTTC